The clone carrying this TCR beta chain was observed a few times. As yet, its antigen is unknown. Amplification used 60 Vbeta primers and 13 Jbeta primers. Produced via immunoSEQ multiplex PCR; TCRdb's table is partial and in-frame only. Seen here are 230,000 or so clones, 85% to 95% observed once, and the top ten hold about 1.7%. This sample was taken from a study of cytomegalovirus exposure and HLA in healthy donors. The overall study: Around 80 million unique TCRs from HLA-typed donors were held in an early data release. Points from the study as a whole: Testing in vitro showed a few CMV-associated chains specific for CMV antigens.

This CDR3 is 15 amino acids long. J gave up 2 bases and V 1 base, and 5 bases lay outside the gene matches. Germline V gene lookup returns CDR1 MNHNS and CDR2 SASEGT. This receptor was taken from a girl aged 2 to 10 in good health and CMV-seronegative. V gene TRBV6-1 combines with J gene TRBJ2-7, with TRBD2 matching over 7 bases. Sequenced: PBMCs. The CDR3 spells CASSEDVGGPYEQYF. CDR3 DNA: TGTGCCAGCAGTGAAGATGTGGGAGGGCCCTACGAGCAGTACTTC.